These 15 T cell receptor beta chains originate from one sample sequenced in a study of blood T cell repertoires in COVID-19. TCRdb's table, derived via immunoSEQ multiplex PCR, lists solely in-frame clones and lacks some. The sample lists approximately 200,000 clones, roughly 89% occurring once. The sample was peripheral blood. The receptor source for this set is a man between 60 and 70 years old who had recovered from COVID-19.

The chain links TRBV5-1 to TRBJ2-7; 8 positions match TRBD1. The CDR3 is 16 residues long. J lost 4 bases, V lost 2 bases, and 11 bases had no gene match. CDR1 is SGHRS, CDR2 YFSETQ, per germline. CDR3 loop: CASSFPPGDRTYEQYF. In DNA, the CDR3 is TGCGCCAGCAGCTTCCCGCCGGGGGACAGGACTTACGAGCAGTACTTC.

The genes are TRBV2 and TRBJ2-7; 12 bases are shared with TRBD2. V shed 5 bases and J 2 bases; nucleotides not matched to a gene: 4. Germline CDR1 reads SNHLY; CDR2 reads FYNNEI. CDR3 length: 15 residues. The CDR3 is CASSRGLAGTYEQYF. CDR3 DNA: TGTGCCAGCAGTCGGGGACTAGCGGGCACCTACGAGCAGTACTTC.

V gene TRBV11-2 combines with J gene TRBJ1-2; no clear D gene. Between the trimmed V and J ends, which lost 5 bases and 3 bases, there was a span of 10 bases. Germline loops: CDR1 SGHAT, CDR2 FQNNGV. CDR3 length: 13 residues. CDR3 nucleotides: TGTGCCAGCAGCCTAAACCGGGACTATGGCTACACCTTC. It encodes CASSLNRDYGYTF.

The V and J genes are TRBV6-1 and TRBJ1-2; D gene unclear. This CDR3 has 15 residues. Germline CDR1 MNHNS, CDR2 SASEGT. Trimming left V 2 bases short and J 5 bases short, with 15 bases between. CDR3 DNA sequence: TGTGCCAGCAGTGAAAACTCCGGGTGGAATTATGGCTACACCTTC. Its protein is CASSENSGWNYGYTF.

The chain employs TRBV30 and TRBJ1-6, with 8 nucleotides matching TRBD1. There are 12 residues in the CDR3. Looked up from germline, CDR1 is GTSNPN and CDR2 is SVGIG (reference sequence). Trimming removed 4 bases from V and 10 bases from J; junction bases left unmatched: 3. In DNA form, the CDR3 reads TGTGCCTGGAACAGGGGGATATCACCCCTCCACTTT. It yields the protein CAWNRGISPLHF. The whole variable domain, filled in from reference TRBV30 and TRBJ1-6, reads SQTIHQWPATLVQPVGSPLSLECTVEGTSNPNLYWYRQAAGRGLQLLFYSVGIGQISSEVPQNLSASRPQDRQFILSSKKLLLSDSGFYLCAWNRGISPLHFGNGTRLTVT.

This clone occurred a few times. The chain carries TRBV11-2 and TRBJ2-2; 8 bases match TRBD2. Germline CDR1 reads SGHAT; CDR2 reads FQNNGV. Trimming took 6 bases from V and 0 from J; bases not matched to a gene: 6. The CDR3 is 16 amino acids. The CDR3 coding sequence is TGTGCCAGCAGTAGGACTAGCAGTACGAACACCGGGGAGCTGTTTTTT. Translated, it gives CASSRTSSTNTGELFF.

The chain joins TRBV6-1 to TRBJ1-4; TRBD1 agrees at 9 bases. Germline assignment: CDR1 MNHNS and CDR2 SASEGT. This CDR3 contains 14 residues. V was clipped by 3 bases and J by 10 bases; unmatched bases: 6. DNA for the CDR3: TGTGCCAGCAGTGAGCGTCGGGACAGGGCAAAACTGTTTTTT. It translates to CASSERRDRAKLFF.

This clone was counted between two and nine times. One end of the junction does not line up with germline, which may come from a read error. The chain is built from TRBV20-1 and TRBJ1-2; 8 bases align to TRBD1. CDR3 length: 8 residues. Germline assignment: CDR1 DFQATT and CDR2 SNEGSKA (reference sequence). For the CDR3, the DNA is TGCAGTGCCGGGACAGGACTCTTC. Its protein is CSAGTGLF.

The chain is built from TRBV5-4 and TRBJ1-1; 9 bases align to TRBD1. Trimming cost V 5 bases and J 4 bases; bases outside gene matches: 9. CDR1 is SGHNT and CDR2 is YYREEE in the germline V gene (reference sequence). The length of the CDR3 is 15 residues. The CDR3 here is CASRDPGQGFTEAFF. As DNA, the CDR3 is TGTGCCAGCAGGGATCCGGGACAGGGATTCACTGAAGCTTTCTTT.

The sample holds one count of this clone. This sequence joins TRBV5-1 and TRBJ2-7; possibly TRBD2 for D (6 bases). The germline V gene encodes CDR1 SGHRS and CDR2 YFSETQ. V lost 1 base and J 3 bases, leaving 8 bases between the germline ends. This CDR3 is 13 amino acids long. DNA for the CDR3: TGCGCCAGCAGCTTGACCGGGAGCTACGAGCAGTACTTC. This encodes CASSLTGSYEQYF.

V gene TRBV15 combines with J gene TRBJ2-1, with TRBD2 matching over 11 bases. In germline, CDR1 is LNHNV, CDR2 YYDKDF (reference sequence). The CDR3 is made up of 17 amino acids. The junction had 9 bases not matched to a gene; V was cut back by 0 bases and J by 8 bases. CDR3 nucleotides: TGTGCCACCAGCAGAGACCGGAGAACTAGCGGGAGCTATGAGCAGTTCTTC. Translating it yields CATSRDRRTSGSYEQFF.

The chain employs TRBV5-1 and TRBJ2-1; 9 positions agree with TRBD2. CDR3 length: 14 amino acids. The V gene end was trimmed by 2 bases and the J gene end by 5 bases; junction bases not matched to a gene: 2. The germline CDR1 and CDR2 sequences are SGHRS and YFSETQ. This chain's CDR3 is CASSLIAGDNEQFF. In DNA, the CDR3 is TGCGCCAGCAGCTTAATAGCGGGGGACAATGAGCAGTTCTTC.

V usage is TRBV7-3 and J usage is TRBJ2-5; 8 bases are shared with TRBD1. This CDR3 region has 16 residues. With 4 bases clipped from V and 6 bases from J, the junction kept 13 bases outside the gene matches. Germline V gene data show CDR1 as SGHTA and CDR2 as FQGTGA. The DNA for the CDR3 is TGTGCCAGCAGCTCCCTCCCGACAGGGGCCAGAAAGACCCAGTACTTC. Translation: CASSSLPTGARKTQYF.

V and J are TRBV6-2 or TRBV6-3 and TRBJ2-7; 7 bases agree with TRBD1. Germline lookup yields CDR1 MNHEY and CDR2 SVGEGT. This CDR3 is built from 13 residues. V dropped 5 bases and J dropped 2; count of bases not matched to a gene: 3. CDR3 DNA: TGTGCCAGCAGTCGCGACAGGGCCTACGAGCAGTACTTC. Its translation: CASSRDRAYEQYF.

Here the CDR3 DNA reads TGTGCCAGCTCACCGGAGGGCTCCTACGAGCAGTACTTC. As protein: CASSPEGSYEQYF. This rearrangement joins TRBV18 to TRBJ2-7, with D perhaps matching TRBD2 (6 bases). The germline V gene has CDR1 KGHSH and CDR2 LQKENI. The CDR3 is 13 amino acids. V was trimmed by 3 bases and J by 0 bases, leaving 6 bases between them.